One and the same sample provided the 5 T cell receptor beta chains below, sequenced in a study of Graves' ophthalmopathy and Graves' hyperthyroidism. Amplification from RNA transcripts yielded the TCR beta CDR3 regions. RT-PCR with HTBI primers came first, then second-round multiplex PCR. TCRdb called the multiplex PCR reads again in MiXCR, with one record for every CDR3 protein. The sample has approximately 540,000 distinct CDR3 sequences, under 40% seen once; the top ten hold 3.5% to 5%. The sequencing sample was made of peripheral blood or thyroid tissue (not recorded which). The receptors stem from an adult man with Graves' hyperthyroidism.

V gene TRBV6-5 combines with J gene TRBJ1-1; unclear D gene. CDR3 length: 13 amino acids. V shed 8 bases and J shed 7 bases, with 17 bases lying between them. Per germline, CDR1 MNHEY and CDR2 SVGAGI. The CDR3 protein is CASLAGATNEAFF. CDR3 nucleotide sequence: TGTGCCAGCCTGGCGGGAGCAACTAATGAAGCTTTCTTT.

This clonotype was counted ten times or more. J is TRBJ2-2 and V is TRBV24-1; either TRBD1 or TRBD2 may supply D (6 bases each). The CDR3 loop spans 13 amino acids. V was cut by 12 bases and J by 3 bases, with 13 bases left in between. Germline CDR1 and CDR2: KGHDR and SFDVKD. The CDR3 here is CACRGPYTGELFF. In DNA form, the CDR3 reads TGTGCCTGTCGGGGGCCGTACACCGGGGAGCTGTTTTTT.

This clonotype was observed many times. CDR3 nucleotides: TGTGCCAGCAGTTACTCCACAGGGAGGATCACTGAAGCTTTCTTT. Translation: CASSYSTGRITEAFF. The chain carries TRBV6-2 or TRBV6-3 and TRBJ1-1; D may be TRBD1 (6 bases). CDR1 and CDR2 (germline): MNHEY, SVGEGT. V lost 0 bases, J lost 4 bases, and 12 bases lay in between. CDR3 length: 15 amino acids.

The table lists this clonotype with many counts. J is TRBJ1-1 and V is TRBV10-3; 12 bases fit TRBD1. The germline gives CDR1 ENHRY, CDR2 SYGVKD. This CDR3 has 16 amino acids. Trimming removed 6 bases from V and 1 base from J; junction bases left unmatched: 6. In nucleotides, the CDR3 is TGTGCCATCAGAGCGGGACAGGGGGCCGCGAACACTGAAGCTTTCTTT. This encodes CAIRAGQGAANTEAFF.

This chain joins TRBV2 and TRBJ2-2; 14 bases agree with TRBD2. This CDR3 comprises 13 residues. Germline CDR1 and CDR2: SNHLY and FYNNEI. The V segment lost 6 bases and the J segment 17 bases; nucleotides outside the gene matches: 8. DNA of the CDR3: TGTGCCAGCAGACATACCGGGACTAGCGGGAGTTTTTTT. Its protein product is CASRHTGTSGSFF.